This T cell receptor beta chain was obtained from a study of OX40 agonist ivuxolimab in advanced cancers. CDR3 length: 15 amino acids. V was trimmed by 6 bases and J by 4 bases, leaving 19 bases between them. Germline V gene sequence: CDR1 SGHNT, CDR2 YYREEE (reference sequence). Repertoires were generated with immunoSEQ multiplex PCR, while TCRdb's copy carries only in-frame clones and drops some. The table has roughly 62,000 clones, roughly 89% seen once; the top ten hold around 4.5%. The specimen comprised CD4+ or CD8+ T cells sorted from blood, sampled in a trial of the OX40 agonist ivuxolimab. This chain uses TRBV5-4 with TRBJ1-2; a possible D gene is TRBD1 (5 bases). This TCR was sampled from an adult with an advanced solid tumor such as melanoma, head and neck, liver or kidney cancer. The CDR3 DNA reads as TGTGCCAGCACCCCTGGTGGGGGGTTTGGCTATGGCTACACCTTC. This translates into CASTPGGGFGYGYTF.